Shown below are 20 T cell receptor beta chains from a single sample sequenced in a study of blood T cell repertoires in COVID-19. Assay: immunoSEQ multiplex PCR; the TCRdb copy retains only in-frame clones and omits some. The sample holds tens of thousands of clones, around nine tenths seen once. Input material: PBMCs or T cells enriched from blood (not recorded which). These receptors all come from a woman aged 40 to 50 who had recovered from COVID-19.

The chain uses TRBV27 and TRBJ2-2; a weak D match, TRBD1 (6 bases). This CDR3 comprises 16 residues. Germline CDR1 is MNHEY and CDR2 is SMNVEV (reference sequence). V gave up 5 bases and J gave up 7 bases, with 20 bases separating them. The CDR3 coding sequence is TGTGCCAGCAGTCCCCTGAACAGGGTCGGGGACGGGGAGCTGTTTTTT. Translation: CASSPLNRVGDGELFF.

This rearrangement joins TRBV7-2 to TRBJ1-6, with TRBD1 identical over 8 bases. This CDR3 comprises 17 residues. The V gene end was trimmed by 1 base and the J gene end by 11 bases; junction bases not matched to a gene: 13. Per the germline V gene, CDR1 is SGHTA and CDR2 is FQGNSA. This chain's CDR3 is CASSLVLQGAILAPLHF. CDR3 nucleotides: TGTGCCAGCAGCTTAGTTTTGCAGGGGGCTATTTTGGCACCCCTCCACTTT.

The rearrangement joins TRBV3-1 (or the pseudogene TRBV3-2) to TRBJ2-4, with 12 positions matching TRBD2. J gave up 9 bases and V 0 bases, and 9 bases lay outside the gene matches. The CDR3 totals 17 residues. Germline-derived CDR1 and CDR2 are LGHDT and YNNKEL (reference sequence). DNA of the CDR3: TGTGCCAGCAGCCAAGAGGCTAGCGGGGGGGCCCAAGGCATTCAGTACTTC. It codes for CASSQEASGGAQGIQYF.

In its sample, this clone was seen once. J is TRBJ1-1 and V is TRBV25-1; 8 bases match TRBD1. CDR1 is MGHDK, CDR2 SYGVNS, per germline. The CDR3 covers 13 residues. J lost 5 bases, V lost 3 bases, and 2 bases had no gene match. CDR3: CASSDRGLTEAFF. The CDR3 DNA sequence: TGTGCCAGCAGTGACAGGGGGCTTACTGAAGCTTTCTTT.

The chain links TRBV2 to TRBJ2-7; 12 bases match TRBD2. The ends lost 6 bases at V and 4 bases at J; junction bases unmatched: 7. The CDR3 sequence is 15 residues long. CDR1 is SNHLY and CDR2 is FYNNEI in the germline V gene. This CDR3 is CASRALAGGIYEQYF. The CDR3 DNA follows: TGTGCCAGCAGGGCCCTAGCGGGGGGGATTTACGAGCAGTACTTC.

The chain recombines TRBV6-1 with TRBJ2-1, with 11 bases lining up with TRBD2. J gave up 0 bases and V 3 bases, and 1 base lay outside the gene matches. The CDR3 is 16 amino acids. Germline-derived CDR1 and CDR2 are MNHNS and SASEGT. CDR3 loop: CASSELAGGSYNEQFF. CDR3 in DNA: TGTGCCAGCAGTGAGCTAGCGGGGGGCTCCTACAATGAGCAGTTCTTC.

The chain recombines TRBV5-1 with TRBJ2-3, with D perhaps TRBD2 (6 bases). The CDR3 is made up of 16 amino acids. Between the trimmed V and J ends, which lost 3 bases and 4 bases, there was a span of 18 bases. Per the germline V gene, CDR1 is SGHRS and CDR2 is YFSETQ. The CDR3 loop reads CASSSDLGGAADTQYF. In nucleotides, the CDR3 is TGCGCCAGCAGCTCAGACCTGGGGGGTGCCGCAGATACGCAGTATTTT.

The chain couples TRBV15 to TRBJ2-4; 8 bases agree with TRBD1. CDR3 length: 14 amino acids. CDR1 is LNHNV, CDR2 YYDKDF, per germline (reference sequence). With 4 bases clipped from V and 12 bases from J, the junction kept 11 bases outside the gene matches. For the CDR3, the DNA is TGTGCCACCAGCATCTCAGGGGGCGGGTGGGATCAGTACTTC. Encoded protein: CATSISGGGWDQYF.

The rearrangement joins TRBV25-1 to TRBJ1-2, with D possibly being TRBD1 (6 bases). Looked up from germline, CDR1 is MGHDK and CDR2 is SYGVNS. The CDR3 is made up of 13 amino acids. V was cut by 4 bases and J by 7 bases, with 13 bases left in between. CDR3 nucleotides: TGTGCCAGCAGTGCGTACAGGGAATCTGGCTACACCTTC. Amino acids: CASSAYRESGYTF.

The chain carries TRBV7-3 and TRBJ1-1, with 8 bases lining up with TRBD1. Germline V gene sequence: CDR1 SGHTA, CDR2 FQGTGA. CDR3 length equals 12 residues. J gave up 11 bases and V 3 bases, and 5 bases lay outside the gene matches. CDR3 in amino acids: CASSFRTGPAFF. DNA of the CDR3: TGTGCCAGCAGCTTTAGGACAGGGCCTGCTTTCTTT.

The gene calls are TRBV2 and TRBJ2-1; D remains ambiguous. Trimming took 6 bases from V and 0 from J, leaving 12 bases between them. This CDR3 spans 15 amino acids. Germline lookup yields CDR1 SNHLY and CDR2 FYNNEI. The CDR3 protein is CASRAARSSYNEQFF. CDR3 bases: TGTGCCAGCAGGGCAGCGAGGAGCTCCTACAATGAGCAGTTCTTC.

The CDR3 reads CASSLIQETQYF. CDR3 bases: TGTGCCAGCAGTTTAATACAAGAGACCCAGTACTTC. The chain is built from TRBV12-3 or TRBV12-4 and TRBJ2-5; D is unresolved. CDR3 length equals 12 residues. V lost 2 bases to trimming and J lost 2 bases, with 3 bases between them.

The rearrangement uses TRBV19 and TRBJ2-5; possible D gene TRBD2, 5 bases. V gave up 4 bases and J gave up 4 bases, with 10 bases separating them. This CDR3 spans 13 amino acids. In germline, CDR1 is LNHDA, CDR2 SQIVND (reference sequence). The CDR3 is CASSSSRGETQYF. In DNA form, the CDR3 reads TGTGCCAGTAGTAGTAGCCGGGGAGAGACCCAGTACTTC.

This chain links TRBV5-4 with TRBJ1-1; D is perhaps TRBD1 (6 bases). From germline, CDR1 is SGHNT and CDR2 YYREEE (reference sequence). This CDR3 has 13 amino acids. V lost 1 base, J lost 6 bases, and 10 bases lay in between. The CDR3 bases are TGTGCCAGCAGCTTGCGGGGGGCCCCTGAAGCTTTCTTT. Translating it yields CASSLRGAPEAFF.

This chain uses TRBV7-3 with TRBJ1-1; 11 nucleotides line up with TRBD1. The CDR3 sequence is 16 residues long. Germline-derived CDR1 and CDR2 are SGHTA and FQGTGA. Unmatched junction bases numbered 4, after V lost 4 bases and J lost 0 bases. CDR3 DNA: TGTGCCAGCAGCTCGGGACAGGGGGTAATGAACACTGAAGCTTTCTTT. Encoded protein: CASSSGQGVMNTEAFF. Together with reference TRBV7-3 and TRBJ1-1, the CDR3 gives the full variable domain: GAGVSQTPSNKVTEKGKYVELRCDPISGHTALYWYRQSLGQGPEFLIYFQGTGAADDSGLPNDRFFAVRPEGSVSTLKIQRTERGDSAVYLCASSSGQGVMNTEAFFGQGTRLTVV.

The V gene is TRBV18, the J gene TRBJ2-5; 7 nucleotides align to TRBD1. CDR1 is KGHSH and CDR2 is LQKENI in the germline V gene. The CDR3 loop spans 14 amino acids. Germline trimming cut 4 bases from V and 2 bases from J; bases unmatched to any gene: 4. The CDR3 loop is CASSQGQIQETQYF. Written as DNA, the CDR3 is TGTGCCAGCTCACAGGGACAGATACAAGAGACCCAGTACTTC.

The chain has TRBV4-1 and TRBJ1-5; 8 bases map to TRBD1. V lost 1 base to trimming and J lost 3 bases; unmatched junction nucleotides: 8. Germline CDR1 reads MGHRA; CDR2 reads YSYEKL. The CDR3 contains 17 residues. CDR3 bases: TGCGCCAGCAGCCAAGTTCCACAGGGGGGACCCAATCAGCCCCAGCATTTT. It encodes CASSQVPQGGPNQPQHF.

CDR3 residues: CASTTGTYGYTF. In DNA form, the CDR3 reads TGTGCCAGTACAACAGGGACCTATGGCTACACCTTC. The genes are TRBV25-1 and TRBJ1-2; D is possibly TRBD1 (6 bases). The V and J ends lost 9 bases and 4 bases respectively, with 12 bases between them. The germline CDR1 and CDR2 sequences are MGHDK and SYGVNS. This CDR3 comprises 12 residues.

The chain couples TRBV29-1 to TRBJ1-2; no reliable D call. CDR1 and CDR2 from the germline V gene are SQVTM and ANQGSEA. This CDR3 has 13 residues. Trimming stripped 5 bases from V and 1 base from J, with 11 bases between. CDR3 region: CSVKGVNNYGYTF. As DNA, the CDR3 is TGCAGCGTTAAGGGAGTTAATAACTATGGCTACACCTTC.

V is TRBV9 and J is TRBJ2-3; D may be TRBD1 (5 bases). The germline V gene has CDR1 SGDLS and CDR2 YYNGEE. The CDR3 is made up of 16 amino acids. V was cut by 1 base and J by 0 bases, with 12 bases left in between. The CDR3 sequence is CASSVFQGTSTDTQYF. CDR3 sequence (DNA): TGTGCCAGCAGCGTATTCCAGGGAACTAGCACAGATACGCAGTATTTT.